This TCR beta chain was identified in a study of identifying expanded T cells in peripheral blood. Points from the study as a whole: Two-week clone count variance significantly increased as total template count grew.

As for this clone: No antigen is known for it.

The data were produced by immunoSEQ multiplex PCR, yet TCRdb's version contains in-frame clones alone and is incomplete. This sample has 50,000 to 65,000 clones, with more than 70% found just once. The length of the CDR3 is 11 residues. V was trimmed by 6 bases and J by 4 bases, leaving 8 bases between them. CDR1 and CDR2 (germline): DFQATT, SNEGSKA (reference sequence). No infections or other immune events were documented during collection. Sequences were obtained from blood. This sequence originates from a person aged 18 to 70 in good health. The rearrangement uses TRBV20-1 and TRBJ2-3, with D possibly TRBD1 on 6 matching bases. Here the CDR3 DNA reads TGCAGTGCGTACAGGGCAGATACGCAGTATTTT. Residues: CSAYRADTQYF.